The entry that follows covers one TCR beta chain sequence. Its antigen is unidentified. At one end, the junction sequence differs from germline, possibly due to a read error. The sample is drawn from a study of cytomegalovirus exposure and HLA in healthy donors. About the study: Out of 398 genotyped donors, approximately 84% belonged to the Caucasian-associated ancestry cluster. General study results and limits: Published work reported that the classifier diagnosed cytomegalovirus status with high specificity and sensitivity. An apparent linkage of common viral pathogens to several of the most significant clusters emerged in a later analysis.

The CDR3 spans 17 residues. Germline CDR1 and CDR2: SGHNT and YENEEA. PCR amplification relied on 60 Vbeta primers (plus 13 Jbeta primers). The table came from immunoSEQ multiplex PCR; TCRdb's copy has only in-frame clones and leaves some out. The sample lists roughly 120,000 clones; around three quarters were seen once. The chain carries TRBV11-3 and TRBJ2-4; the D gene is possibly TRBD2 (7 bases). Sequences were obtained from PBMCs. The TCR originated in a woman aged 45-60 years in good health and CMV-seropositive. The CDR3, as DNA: TGTGCCAGCAGCTTAGAAACAGGGAGGGGGGCCAAAAACAGTCAGTACTTC. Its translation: CASSLETGRGAKNSQYF.